The following is a TCR beta chain sequence with its context. The antigen it recognizes is unknown. No base-level quality is on record; no much larger clone is a single base apart. The sample originates from a study of OX40 agonist ivuxolimab in advanced cancers. Describing the broader study: Ivuxolimab was a fully human IgG2 agonistic monoclonal antibody targeting the costimulatory receptor OX40 (CD134). The dose-escalation cohort was about 83% male with a mean age of about 58 years, ranging from roughly 23 to 90. The purpose of peripheral TCRbeta sequencing was to test whether ivuxolimab changed TCR sequence diversity and led to clonal T-cell expansion. Prior anti-PD-1, anti-PD-L1 or anti-CTLA-4 therapy was permitted, and checkpoint inhibitors had been received by about 44% of dose-escalation patients. Three dose-escalation patients achieved partial responses, one with hepatocellular carcinoma and two with cutaneous melanoma. Of the 50 to 55 dose-escalation patients, hepatocellular carcinoma was present in about 20, melanoma in around 15, renal cell carcinoma in 9 and head and neck cancer in 9. Intravenous ivuxolimab was administered to patients every 2 weeks at six dose levels: 0.01, 0.1, 0.3, 1.5, 3 and 10 mg/kg. The paper covers the monotherapy dose-escalation part of the phase I ivuxolimab trial, which included N ≈ 50 patients.

Findings and caveats that apply to the study as a whole: On average, CD8+ T cells showed more expanded clones than CD4+ T cells after ivuxolimab. Antigen specificity was not determined for the clonally expanded peripheral T cells. Low levels of normalized T-cell clonal expansion were also seen in some patients who did not respond. At doses of 0.1 to 3.0 mg/kg, clonal expansion of both CD4+ and CD8+ T cells in blood was seen between baseline and week 6. Partial responders in the 0.1-3.0 mg/kg groups had among the lowest normalized peripheral clonal expansion, especially among CD8+ T cells.

Inclusive of the bounding cysteine and phenylalanine, the CDR3 is 18 residues long. The only DNA kept is the CDR3, 54 bases in frame from the first base. Sequences KGHSH (CDR1) and LQKENI (CDR2) are obtained from the germline V gene. Relative to germline, V is missing 2 bases and J is missing 0 bases, with 10 bases of the junction outside any gene match. The trial excluded patients who had a history of autoimmune disease or were on systemic immunosuppression. Peripheral blood for TCR sequencing was drawn from every dose cohort at baseline, at cycle 4 day 1 and at cycle 7 day 1. Samples came from an open-label, multicenter, first-in-human phase I dose-escalation trial of ivuxolimab. Adults with locally advanced or metastatic melanoma, renal cell carcinoma, hepatocellular carcinoma or head and neck squamous cell carcinoma were enrolled in the trial. Before TCR sequencing, CD4+ T cells and CD8+ T cells from peripheral blood were sorted into separate populations.

Genomic DNA was isolated from the sorted cells so that the TCRbeta CDR3 region could be sequenced. The immunoSEQ Assay was used for sequencing of TCRbeta CDR3 regions. Sourced from immuneACCESS, this table was stored by TCRdb with only in-frame sequences that have V and J called. A share of the clones is absent; for the studies checked, an unresolved V gene accounts for under half, and the remainder has no known explanation. A total of tens of thousands of clones appear in this sample, more than 75% of them only once. Over 1.5% of the sample is in the top ten clones. The chain is made from TRBV18 and TRBJ2-3, with 8 junctional bases fitting TRBD2. Sample: CD4+ or CD8+ T cells sorted from blood, taken in a trial of the OX40 agonist ivuxolimab. The TCR sequence derives from an adult with an advanced solid tumor such as melanoma, head and neck, liver or kidney cancer. The nucleotides are TGTGCCAGCTCACCAATAGTCGGGGCTAGCGGGAGCACAGATACGCAGTATTTT. It codes for CASSPIVGASGSTDTQYF.